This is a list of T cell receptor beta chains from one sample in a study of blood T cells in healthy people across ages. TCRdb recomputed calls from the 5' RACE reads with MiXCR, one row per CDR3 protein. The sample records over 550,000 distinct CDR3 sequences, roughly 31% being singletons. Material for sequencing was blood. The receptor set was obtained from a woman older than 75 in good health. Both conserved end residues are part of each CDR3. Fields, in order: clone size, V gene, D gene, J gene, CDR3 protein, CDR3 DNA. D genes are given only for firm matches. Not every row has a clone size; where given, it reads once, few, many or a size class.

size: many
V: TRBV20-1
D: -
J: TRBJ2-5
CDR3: CSARTGGLKTQYF
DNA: TGCAGTGCTAGAACCGGGGGCTTAAAGACCCAGTACTTC

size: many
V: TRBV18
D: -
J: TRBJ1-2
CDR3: CASSQGQNYGYTF
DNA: TGTGCCAGCAGCCAAGGGCAGAACTATGGCTACACCTTC

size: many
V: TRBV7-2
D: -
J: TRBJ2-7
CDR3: CASSPTFRRGEQYF
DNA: TGTGCCAGCAGCCCCACTTTTAGGAGAGGCGAGCAGTACTTC

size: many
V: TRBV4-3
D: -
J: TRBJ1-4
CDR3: CASSRAAGAANEKLFF
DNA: TGCGCCAGCAGCCGAGCGGCAGGGGCGGCTAATGAAAAACTGTTTTTT

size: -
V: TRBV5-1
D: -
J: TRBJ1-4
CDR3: CASSLAGGEEKLFF
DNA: TGCGCCAGCAGCTTGGCGGGGGGGGAAGAAAAACTGTTTTTT

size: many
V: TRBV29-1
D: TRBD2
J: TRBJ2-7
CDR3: CSVSSGVSYEQYF
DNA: TGCAGCGTTTCTAGCGGGGTCTCCTACGAGCAGTACTTC

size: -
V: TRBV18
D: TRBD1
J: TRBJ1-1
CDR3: CVSSLDRDTEAFF
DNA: TGTGTCAGCTCACTCGACAGGGACACTGAAGCTTTCTTT

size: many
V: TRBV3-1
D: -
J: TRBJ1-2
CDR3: CASSPPSAILTGGYTF
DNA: TGTGCCAGCAGCCCCCCTAGCGCTATCCTAACTGGTGGCTACACCTTC

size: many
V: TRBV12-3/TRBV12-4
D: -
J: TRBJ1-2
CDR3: CASSLGRMSGYTF
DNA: TGTGCCAGCAGTTTAGGGAGGATGAGTGGCTACACCTTC

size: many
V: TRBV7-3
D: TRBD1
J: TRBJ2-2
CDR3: CASSRGTGGTGTGELFF
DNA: TGTGCCAGCAGCCGTGGGACAGGGGGCACCGGCACCGGGGAGCTGTTTTTT

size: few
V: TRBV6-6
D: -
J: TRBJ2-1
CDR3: CASRFPQTRETQFF
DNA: TGTGCCAGCAGGTTCCCTCAGACTAGAGAGACCCAGTTCTTC

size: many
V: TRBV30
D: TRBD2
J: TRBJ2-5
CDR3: CAWSSSGGLGETQYF
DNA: TGTGCCTGGAGTTCGAGCGGGGGGTTAGGAGAGACCCAGTACTTC

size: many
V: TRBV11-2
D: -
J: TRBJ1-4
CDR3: CASTQRGEKLFF
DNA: TGTGCCAGCACCCAAAGGGGGGAAAAACTGTTTTTT

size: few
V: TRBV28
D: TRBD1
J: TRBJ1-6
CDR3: CASRPTRDSRQNSPLHF
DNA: TGTGCCAGCAGACCGACCCGGGACAGCAGACAAAATTCGCCCCTCCACTTT

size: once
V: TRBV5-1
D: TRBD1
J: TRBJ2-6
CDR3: CASTLTGVSGANVLTF
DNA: TGCGCCAGCACCCTGACAGGGGTATCGGGGGCCAACGTCCTGACTTTC

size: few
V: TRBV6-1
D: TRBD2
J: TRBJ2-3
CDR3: CASSEARTSGGYTQYF
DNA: TGTGCCAGCAGTGAAGCGAGGACTAGCGGGGGGTATACGCAGTATTTT

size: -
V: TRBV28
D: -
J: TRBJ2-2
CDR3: CAIAGGGGTGELFF
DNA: TGTGCCATTGCCGGAGGGGGAGGGACCGGGGAGCTGTTTTTT

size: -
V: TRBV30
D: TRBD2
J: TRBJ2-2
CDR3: CAWTEGGAGELFF
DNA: TGTGCCTGGACCGAGGGAGGGGCCGGGGAGCTGTTTTTT

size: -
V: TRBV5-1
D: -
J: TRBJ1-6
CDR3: CASSLTVPSGGSPLHF
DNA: TGCGCCAGCAGCTTGACGGTTCCATCGGGAGGTTCACCCCTCCACTTT

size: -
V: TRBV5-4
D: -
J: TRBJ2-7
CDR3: CASSWMGEQYF
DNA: TGTGCCAGCAGCTGGATGGGAGAGCAGTACTTC

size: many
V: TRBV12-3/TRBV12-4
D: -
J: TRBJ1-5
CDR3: CASRRGNQPQHF
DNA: TGTGCCAGCCGTAGGGGAAATCAGCCCCAGCATTTT

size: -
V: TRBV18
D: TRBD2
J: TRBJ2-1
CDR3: CASSPGTSVLYGQFF
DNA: TGTGCCAGCTCACCCGGGACTAGCGTTCTCTATGGGCAGTTCTTC

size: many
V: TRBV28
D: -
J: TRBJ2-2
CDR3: CASNVGDRAAGTGELFF
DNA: TGTGCCAGCAATGTGGGGGATAGGGCAGCGGGCACCGGGGAGCTGTTTTTT

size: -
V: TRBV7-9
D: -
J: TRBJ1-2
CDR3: CANSPTGFVHGYTF
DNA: TGTGCCAACAGCCCTACAGGGTTCGTCCATGGCTACACCTTC

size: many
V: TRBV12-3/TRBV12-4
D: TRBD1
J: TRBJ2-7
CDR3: CASSLIGNRGEQYF
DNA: TGTGCCAGCAGTTTAATTGGGAACAGGGGCGAGCAGTACTTC

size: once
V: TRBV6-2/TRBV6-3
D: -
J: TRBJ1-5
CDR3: CASSYSGRGVDQPQHF
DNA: TGTGCCAGCAGTTACTCGGGACGGGGGGTAGATCAGCCCCAGCATTTT

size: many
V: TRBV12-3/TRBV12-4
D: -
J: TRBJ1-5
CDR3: CASSLTADQPQHF
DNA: TGTGCCAGCAGTTTAACGGCCGATCAGCCCCAGCATTTT

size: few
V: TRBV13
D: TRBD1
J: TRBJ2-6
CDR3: CASSVTGGAGANVLTF
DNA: TGTGCCAGCAGCGTGACAGGGGGCGCCGGGGCCAACGTCCTGACTTTC

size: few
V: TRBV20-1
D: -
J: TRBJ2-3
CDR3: CSARGQGNKDTQYF
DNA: TGCAGTGCTAGGGGGCAGGGGAACAAAGATACGCAGTATTTT

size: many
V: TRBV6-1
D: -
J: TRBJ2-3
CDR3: CASRKDVGTDTQYF
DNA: TGTGCCAGCAGGAAGGATGTAGGGACAGATACGCAGTATTTT

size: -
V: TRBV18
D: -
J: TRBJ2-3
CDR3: CASSPGINTDTQYF
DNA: TGTGCCAGCTCACCAGGTATCAACACAGATACGCAGTATTTT

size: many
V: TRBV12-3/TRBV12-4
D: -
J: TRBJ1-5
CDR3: CASSALSGGNQPQHF
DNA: TGTGCCAGCAGCGCCCTTTCGGGGGGCAATCAGCCCCAGCATTTT

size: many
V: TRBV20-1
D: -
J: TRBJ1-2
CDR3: CSVLDTNYGYTF
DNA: TGCAGTGTTCTGGACACTAACTATGGCTACACCTTC

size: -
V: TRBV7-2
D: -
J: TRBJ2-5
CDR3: CASSWTGLFQETQYF
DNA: TGTGCCAGCAGCTGGACGGGACTGTTCCAAGAGACCCAGTACTTC

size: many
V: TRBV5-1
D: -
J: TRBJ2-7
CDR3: CASSLGYGSMYEQYF
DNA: TGCGCCAGCAGCTTGGGGTACGGTTCCATGTACGAGCAGTACTTC

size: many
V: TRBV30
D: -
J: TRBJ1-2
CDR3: CAWSVLGDGYTF
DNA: TGTGCCTGGAGTGTATTGGGGGATGGCTACACCTTC

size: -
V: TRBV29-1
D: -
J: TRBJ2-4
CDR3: CSVGDSTGRNIQYF
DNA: TGCAGCGTTGGGGACTCGACAGGGAGGAACATTCAGTACTTC

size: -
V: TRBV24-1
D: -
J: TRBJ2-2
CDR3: CATSDLRGSQNTGELFF
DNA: TGTGCCACCAGTGATTTGCGTGGGTCTCAGAACACCGGGGAGCTGTTTTTT

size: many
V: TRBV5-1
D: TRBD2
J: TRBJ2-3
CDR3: CASSGIIVAGGTDTQYF
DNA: TGCGCCAGCAGCGGTATAATTGTAGCGGGTGGCACAGATACGCAGTATTTT

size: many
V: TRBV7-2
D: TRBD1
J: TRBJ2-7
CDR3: CASSLSGQGFYEQYF
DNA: TGTGCCAGCAGCTTATCGGGACAGGGATTCTACGAGCAGTACTTC

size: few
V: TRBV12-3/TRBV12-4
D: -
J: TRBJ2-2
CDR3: CASTLVGGIGELFF
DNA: TGTGCCAGCACCCTCGTAGGGGGGATCGGGGAGCTGTTTTTT

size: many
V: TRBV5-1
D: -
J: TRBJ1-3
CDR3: CASSLTLSGNTIYF
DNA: TGCGCCAGCAGCCTAACTTTGTCTGGAAACACCATATATTTT

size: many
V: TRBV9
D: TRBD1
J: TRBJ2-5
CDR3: CASSPGQGGPETQYF
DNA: TGTGCCAGCAGCCCGGGACAGGGTGGGCCGGAGACCCAGTACTTC

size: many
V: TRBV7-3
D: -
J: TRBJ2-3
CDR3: CASGRGGPGDTQYF
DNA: TGTGCCAGCGGGAGGGGGGGCCCCGGAGATACGCAGTATTTT

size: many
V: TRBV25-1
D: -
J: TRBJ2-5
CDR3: CASSDPRRDRQETQYF
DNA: TGTGCCAGCAGTGACCCGCGACGCGACCGACAAGAGACCCAGTACTTC

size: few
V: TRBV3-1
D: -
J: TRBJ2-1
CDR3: CASSRDQGLGGNNEQFF
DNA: TGTGCCAGCAGCCGAGATCAGGGGTTAGGGGGAAACAATGAGCAGTTCTTC